The entry below describes one T cell receptor beta chain. This sample stems from a study of Graves' ophthalmopathy and Graves' hyperthyroidism. About the study: Over 18 months of follow-up, stable hyperthyroidism required that no ophthalmopathy appear.

V was clipped by 6 bases and J by 4 bases, with 16 bases between them. Germline CDR1 is SNHLY and CDR2 is FYNNEI. The CDR3 is 14 residues long. RNA transcripts provided the template for amplifying TCR beta CDR3 regions. The library came from an HTBI-primed first-round RT-PCR and a second-round multiplex PCR. TCRdb re-called the multiplex PCR reads through MiXCR, storing one row per CDR3 protein. The sample lists around 1.1 million distinct CDR3 sequences, 35% to 40% occurring once. V and J are TRBV2 and TRBJ2-7, with D perhaps matching TRBD1 (5 bases). The origin of this receptor is an adult man with Graves' hyperthyroidism. Sequencing used peripheral blood or thyroid tissue (not recorded which). CDR3: CASSLGPTGYEQYF. DNA of the CDR3: TGTGCCAGCAGCTTAGGCCCAACAGGTTACGAGCAGTACTTC.